These 30 T cell receptor delta chains originate from one sample sequenced in a study of γδ T cells in repeated Plasmodium falciparum infection. TCRdb used CATT to re-call clones from the multiplex PCR reads. The table shows around 89,000 delta-chain clones, with over 1.1% occurring only once. Vgamma9/Vdelta2+ and Vdelta2-negative gammadelta T cells were flow-sorted from PBMC for bulk sequencing. Sample: gamma-delta T cells from blood. The source of these receptors is a pool of human donors (malaria-infected and uninfected, not separated).

As to this clone: The protein given by TCRdb reflects a much larger clone and differs at residue 8 from this DNA's translation, likely from a read error; the protein shown is the DNA's translation. The gene calls are TRDV1 and TRDJ1; D unresolved. CDR1 TSWWSYY and CDR2 QGS come from the germline V gene. This CDR3 comprises 12 residues. Trimming removed 1 base from V and 7 bases from J, with 7 bases in between. CDR3 sequence reads: CALGEQYVKLIF. CDR3 coding DNA: TGTGCTCTTGGGGAACAGTACGTTAAACTCATCTTT.

This clone was detected a few times. TCRdb shows a much larger clone's protein in place of this DNA's translation, and the two differ at residue 18, likely through a read error; the protein shown is translated from the DNA. The chain has TRDV1 and TRDJ1, with D possibly being TRDD2 or TRDD3 (6 bases each). V lost 5 bases and J lost 3, with 40 bases in between. This CDR3 has 23 residues. Germline assignment: CDR1 TSWWSYY and CDR2 QGS. CDR3 sequence reads: CALGSPGSLPLFMGGSYADKLIF. CDR3 nucleotide sequence: TGTGCTCTTGGGTCCCCGGGGAGCCTTCCCTTATTTATGGGGGGTTCGTACGCCGATAAACTCATCTTT.

This clone has ten or more counts. TCRdb's protein for this DNA is that of a much larger clone and differs from the translation at residue 20, likely a read error; the protein shown is the DNA translation. The chain is built from TRDV1 and TRDJ1; 13 nucleotides match TRDD3. Germline V gene data show CDR1 as TSWWSYY and CDR2 as QGS. The CDR3 is made up of 22 amino acids. This chain's CDR3 is CALGEDRRSLYWGIRLTDKPIF. In DNA form, the CDR3 reads TGTGCTCTTGGGGAAGATCGACGCTCCCTGTACTGGGGGATACGCCTCACCGATAAACCCATCTTT.

On this clone itself: This DNA translates differently at residue 10 from the TCRdb protein, which is that of a much larger clone; a read error is likely, and the protein shown is the DNA's own translation. The chain is built from TRDV1 and TRDJ1; no clear D gene. TCRdb offers no J gene call, so here the DNA was matched to germline to obtain one. Germline CDR1 and CDR2: TSWWSYY and QGS. The V end was cut by 2 bases, the J end by 1 base, with 14 bases between. CDR3 length: 16 residues. The CDR3 protein is CALGELGRTVTDKLIF. The CDR3 DNA follows: TGTGCTCTTGGGGAATTGGGCCGGACAGTCACCGATAAACTCATCTTT.

This clone was detected many times. The chain recombines TRDV1 with TRDJ1, with 8 bases identical to TRDD3. Here the J gene was assigned by germline matching of the DNA, as TCRdb has none. V was clipped by 2 bases and J by 3 bases; unmatched bases: 20. The CDR3 contains 20 residues. CDR1 and CDR2 (germline): TSWWSYY, QGS. The CDR3 DNA sequence: TGTGCTCTTGGGGAATGCCTCCCAAATACTGGGGGCCCTTCCGCCGATAAACTCATCTTT. Its translation is CALGECLPNTGGPSADKLIF.

This clone was counted only a few times. The protein TCRdb lists belongs to a much larger clone and differs from this DNA's translation at residue 6, which points to a read error; the protein shown is made from the DNA. The V call is TRDV2, the J call TRDJ1; 9 bases are a match to TRDD3. TCRdb supplies no J gene; here it was assigned by aligning the nucleotide sequence to germline. Germline CDR1 is GEAIGNYY and CDR2 is EKD. V shed 3 bases and J 3 bases; nucleotides not matched to a gene: 7. The CDR3 totals 15 residues. CDR3 amino acids: CACDRPGDTSDKLIF. As DNA, the CDR3 is TGTGCCTGTGACCGGCCGGGGGATACCTCCGATAAACTCATCTTT.

This clone has just a few counts. V is TRDV2 and J is TRDJ1; 8 nucleotides line up with TRDD3. The germline CDR1 and CDR2 sequences are GEAIGNYY and EKD. V trimming: 3 bases; J trimming: 3 bases; junction bases outside the gene matches: 14. The CDR3 consists of 17 residues. The CDR3 loop reads CACDDGGSWDTSDKLIF. CDR3 DNA sequence: TGTGCCTGTGACGATGGAGGGAGCTGGGATACGTCCGATAAACTCATCTTT.

Note on this clone: This DNA translates differently at residue 15 from the TCRdb protein, which is that of a much larger clone; a read error is likely, and the protein shown is the DNA's own translation. The chain carries TRDV1 and TRDJ1; possibly TRDD2 for D (5 bases). V was clipped by 2 bases and J by 8 bases, with 42 bases between them. CDR3 length equals 23 residues. Germline V gene data show CDR1 as TSWWSYY and CDR2 as QGS. For the CDR3, the DNA is TGTGCTCTTGGGGAAGTCTGGACTTCCCTCGACCCTTTTCGAGCTGGCATCTCACGAAAACTCATCTTT. Its translation is CALGEVWTSLDPFRAGISRKLIF.

With respect to this clone: The protein held in TCRdb is that of a much larger clone and does not match this DNA's translation at residue 16, likely because of a read error; the protein shown is translated from the DNA. The genes are TRDV1 and TRDJ1; TRDD3 matches at 9 bases. The J gene, missing from TCRdb, was assigned here through DNA to germline matching. The germline V gene encodes CDR1 TSWWSYY and CDR2 QGS. The CDR3 is 19 amino acids. As DNA, the CDR3 is TGTGCTCTTGGGGAACTAGCTCCTAACTGGGGGACGTACACCGATGAACTCATCTTT. This gives the protein CALGELAPNWGTYTDELIF.

Only a few counts were recorded for this clone. A far larger clone is off by one base, so a read error is likely. The sample carries other DNA sequences with the same CDR3. V gene TRDV2 combines with J gene TRDJ3; 13 nucleotides agree with TRDD3. TCRdb is silent on the J gene; assignment here came from matching the DNA to germline. The CDR3 covers 23 residues. The germline CDR1 and CDR2 sequences are GEAIGNYY and EKD. CDR3 in amino acids: CACDTVSGLGDTRSSWDTRQMFF. The CDR3 nucleotides are TGTGCCTGCGACACCGTTTCGGGACTGGGGGATACGCGGAGCTCCTGGGACACCCGACAGATGTTTTTC.

This clone was found a few times. This likely reflects a read error, since a far larger clone is one base away. In the same sample, other DNA sequences code for this CDR3. The chain links TRDV2 to TRDJ3; 13 nucleotides match TRDD3. TCRdb leaves out the J gene; it was filled in here by matching the DNA to germline. Trimming at V came to 4 bases and at J to 1 base, leaving 12 bases not matched to a gene. The CDR3 is 21 amino acids. Germline loops: CDR1 GEAIGNYY, CDR2 EKD. This CDR3 reads CACDEVLGDTPRSWDTRQMFF. CDR3 DNA sequence: TGTGCCTGTGATGAGGTACTGGGGGATACGCCCCGTTCCTGGGACACCCGACAGATGTTTTTC.

Concerning this clone: The TCRdb protein, from a much larger clone, departs from this DNA's translation at residues 4 and 5, likely by read error; the protein shown derives from the DNA. The V gene is TRDV2, the J gene TRDJ2; 8 nucleotides agree with TRDD3. The ends lost 5 bases at V and 4 bases at J; junction bases unmatched: 8. Germline V gene sequence: CDR1 GEAIGNYY, CDR2 EKD. CDR3 length equals 15 residues. CDR3 protein: CACVCGIRGTAQLFF. CDR3 DNA: TGTGCCTGTGTCTGTGGGATACGCGGGACAGCACAACTCTTCTTT.

This clone was observed a few times. This clone may be a read error of a much larger clone one base away. The rearrangement links TRDV2 to TRDJ1, with 10 bases fitting TRDD3. No J gene is reported in TCRdb; it was inferred here by comparing the DNA with germline. The CDR3 is 17 amino acids. Germline loops: CDR1 GEAIGNYY, CDR2 EKD. The V and J ends lost 1 base and 6 bases, in that order; junction bases with no gene match: 13. The CDR3 DNA follows: TGTGCCTGTGACACGGTGGGGGATACTTCCGGACGATATAAACTCATCTTT. Translating gives CACDTVGDTSGRYKLIF.

In its sample, this clone was seen a few times. The TCRdb protein, from a much larger clone, departs from this DNA's translation at residue 16, likely by read error; the protein shown derives from the DNA. The rearrangement joins TRDV2 to TRDJ3, with TRDD3 matching 10 bases. No J segment appears in TCRdb, so it was assigned here by matching the sequence to germline. CDR3 size: 21 residues. From germline, CDR1 is GEAIGNYY and CDR2 EKD. The CDR3, as DNA: TGTGCCTGTGACAAGTTGATGGGGGATACCAAAACGAACTGGGACCCCCGACAGATGTTTTTC. It translates to CACDKLMGDTKTNWDPRQMFF.

Only a few counts were recorded for this clone. A far larger clone is off by one base, so a read error is likely. Distinct nucleotide sequences in the sample also encode this CDR3. V usage is TRDV2 and J usage is TRDJ1, with a possible D match to TRDD3 (5 bases). CDR1 and CDR2 (germline): GEAIGNYY, EKD. Trimming pared 0 bases from V and 11 bases from J, leaving 21 bases between. The CDR3 covers 15 residues. The CDR3 DNA reads as TGTGCCTGTGACACCGGATTAGCCTGGGACGGTAAGCTCATCTTT. Translation gives CACDTGLAWDGKLIF.

To note about this clone: A much larger clone differs from this one at a single base, so this may be a read error. The sample has other DNA sequences that encode this CDR3 too. The chain links TRDV1 to TRDJ1, with 13 bases lining up with TRDD3. The CDR3 totals 22 residues. Looked up from germline, CDR1 is TSWWSYY and CDR2 is QGS. The CDR3 coding sequence is TGTGCCCTTGGGGAAGATCGACGCTCCCTGTACTGGGGGATACGCCTCACCGATAAACTCATCTTT. This codes for CALGEDRRSLYWGIRLTDKLIF.

Comments on this clone: The likely explanation is a read error, given a far larger clone one base away. Other nucleotide sequences in the sample specify the same CDR3. The chain links TRDV1 to TRDJ1; 11 bases agree with TRDD3. The J gene, left out of TCRdb, was set here by checking the DNA against germline. Germline CDR1 TSWWSYY, CDR2 QGS. CDR3 size: 20 residues. The CDR3 DNA reads as TGTGCTCTTGGGGAACAGGCCCTTCCGCGAAACTGGGGGATAGCCGACAAACTCATCTTT. Translating it yields CALGEQALPRNWGIADKLIF.

Comment on this clone: The TCRdb protein comes from a much larger clone and disagrees with this DNA's translation at residue 11, likely due to a read error; the protein given here is derived from the DNA. The chain combines TRDV1 with TRDJ1; the D gene is possibly TRDD2 (5 bases). The J gene, left out of TCRdb, was set here by checking the DNA against germline. There are 19 residues in the CDR3. Looked up from germline, CDR1 is TSWWSYY and CDR2 is QGS. Trimming took 2 bases from V and 2 from J, leaving 24 bases between them. CDR3 in amino acids: CALGEGPTPRGTGTDKLIF. The CDR3 coding sequence is TGTGCTCTTGGGGAAGGGCCTACCCCGAGGGGTACGGGAACCGATAAACTCATCTTT.

This clone was seen a few times. A read error may be the cause here, since a much bigger clone is one base away. The same CDR3 arises from other DNA sequences in this sample as well. The CDR3 protein is CALGETQASYVGRGSHTDKLIF. Written as DNA, the CDR3 is TGCGCTCTTGGGGAAACTCAGGCTTCCTACGTTGGACGGGGATCACACACCGATAAACTCATCTTT. V is TRDV1 and J is TRDJ1; 8 nucleotides agree with TRDD2. Per the germline V gene, CDR1 is TSWWSYY and CDR2 is QGS. The CDR3 has 22 amino acids.

This clone has only a few counts. The TCRdb protein, from a much larger clone, departs from this DNA's translation at residue 23, likely by read error; the protein shown derives from the DNA. The V call is TRDV1, the J call TRDJ1; 10 bases match TRDD3. TCRdb leaves out the J gene; it was filled in here by matching the DNA to germline. CDR3 size: 26 residues. Germline CDR1 and CDR2: TSWWSYY and QGS. The CDR3 loop reads CALGDLSPKCIQLGDGARSYTDRLIF. As DNA, the CDR3 is TGTGCTCTTGGGGATCTCTCTCCTAAATGCATCCAACTGGGGGATGGGGCCCGGTCGTACACCGATAGACTCATCTTT.

This clone has more than one count but fewer than ten. TCRdb lists the protein of a much larger clone for this DNA, which differs at residue 18, so this is likely a read error; the protein given here is translated from the DNA itself. The chain joins TRDV1 to TRDJ1; 11 nucleotides line up with TRDD3. The J gene was missing in TCRdb and was found by matching the end of the DNA to germline. Trimming took 2 bases from V and 2 from J; bases not matched to a gene: 28. Germline assignment: CDR1 TSWWSYY and CDR2 QGS. The CDR3 extends over 24 amino acids. The CDR3: CALGEGKGSSYLRWGIRTTDKLIF. The DNA of the CDR3 is TGTGCTCTTGGGGAAGGAAAAGGATCATCCTACTTAAGGTGGGGGATACGTACAACCGATAAACTCATCTTT.

This clone was seen a handful of times. This DNA translates differently at residue 3 from the TCRdb protein, which is that of a much larger clone; a read error is likely, and the protein shown is the DNA's own translation. The rearrangement uses TRDV2 and TRDJ1; D is uncertain. The J gene, left out of TCRdb, was set here by checking the DNA against germline. The germline V gene encodes CDR1 GEAIGNYY and CDR2 EKD. This CDR3 comprises 14 residues. The CDR3 protein is CAYDTGRDTDKLIF. CDR3 nucleotides: TGTGCCTATGACACCGGGCGTGACACCGATAAACTCATCTTT.

Only a few counts were recorded for this clone. This is likely an artifact of a read error, given a far larger clone one base away. Other DNA sequences in the same sample also yield this CDR3. The chain has TRDV2 and TRDJ1; TRDD3 matches at 9 bases. Trimming took 4 bases from V and 0 from J; bases not matched to a gene: 5. In germline, CDR1 is GEAIGNYY, CDR2 EKD. The CDR3 sequence is 15 residues long. The CDR3 DNA sequence: TGTGCCTGTGAGCCGCTGGGGGATTACACCGATAAACTCATCTTT. It codes for CACEPLGDYTDKLIF.

Concerning this clone itself: With a far larger clone one base away, a read error is the likely cause. This same CDR3 is encoded by further DNA sequences in the sample. The chain combines TRDV1 with TRDJ2; D gene ambiguous. The J gene, absent from TCRdb, was called here by matching the DNA to germline. This CDR3 spans 15 amino acids. Germline CDR1 is TSWWSYY and CDR2 is QGS. The DNA of the CDR3 is TGTGCTCTTGGGAGCAACTCTCTCTTGACGGCACAACTCTTCTTT. Encoded protein: CALGSNSLLTAQLFF.

This clone was counted at least ten times. The protein TCRdb gives is from a much larger clone and does not agree with this DNA's translation at residue 4, likely a read error; the protein shown here comes from the DNA. The V gene was identified as TRAV38-2/DV8, while no J gene was called; TRDD3 is taken as the D call from the table, unchecked against the DNA. This CDR3 region has 19 residues. Germline CDR1 TSESDYY, CDR2 QEAYKQQN. The CDR3, as DNA: TGTGCTTATGGGAGTGGCGATGAAACGGGTTCCTACGTGGGAAAGGGGCTCATCTTT. Encoded protein: CAYGSGDETGSYVGKGLIF.

The table lists this clone with a few counts. Translating this DNA gives a protein that differs at residue 7 from the TCRdb one, which belongs to a much larger clone; a read error is likely, and the protein shown is this translation. The chain combines TRDV1 with TRDJ1; 9 nucleotides align to TRDD3. TCRdb offers no J gene call, so here the DNA was matched to germline to obtain one. The CDR3 runs 21 residues. V lost 4 bases and J lost 0; bases outside the gene matches: 21. Germline lookup yields CDR1 TSWWSYY and CDR2 QGS. The CDR3 region has the DNA TGTGCTCTTGGGGGAACCCTCGAAAACCCCTACTGGGGGACTTACACCGATAAACTCATCTTT. Amino acid sequence: CALGGTLENPYWGTYTDKLIF.

This clone has a handful of counts. This likely reflects a read error, since a far larger clone is one base away. Other nucleotide sequences from this sample produce the same CDR3. CDR3 amino acids: CALGEVVVRSDKLIF. The CDR3 coding sequence is TGTGCTCTTGGGGAGGTGGTAGTCCGCTCAGATAAACTCATCTTT. The V call is TRDV1, the J call TRDJ1; D unclear. V was pared by 3 bases and J by 5 bases, with 16 bases between. CDR1 and CDR2 (germline): TSWWSYY, QGS. The CDR3 has 15 amino acids.

This clone came up a few times. TCRdb pairs this DNA with a much larger clone's protein that differs at residue 14, likely a read error; the protein shown was translated from the DNA. V is TRDV2 and J is TRDJ1; D unresolved. Because TCRdb records no J gene, it was assigned here through a match of the DNA to germline. This CDR3 contains 21 residues. V was trimmed by 0 bases and J by 4 bases, leaving 32 bases between them. CDR1 and CDR2 from the germline V gene are GEAIGNYY and EKD. The CDR3 sequence is CACDTVQGAKNFQSEGDKLIF. CDR3 DNA sequence: TGTGCCTGTGACACCGTTCAAGGGGCTAAAAATTTCCAGAGCGAGGGCGATAAACTCATCTTT.

On this clone itself: TCRdb lists the protein of a much larger clone for this DNA, which differs at residue 8, so this is likely a read error; the protein given here is translated from the DNA itself. This chain connects TRDV1 to TRDJ1, with TRDD3 identical over 10 bases. The V segment lost 4 bases and the J segment 3 bases; nucleotides outside the gene matches: 14. Germline CDR1 TSWWSYY, CDR2 QGS. The CDR3 runs 18 residues. CDR3 DNA sequence: TGTGCTCTTGGGGGTTCGTTCCGCGGGGGATACGGGGCCGATAAACTCATCTTT. Its protein product is CALGGSFRGGYGADKLIF.

This clone was picked up a small number of times. TCRdb has a much larger clone's protein, which differs at residue 15 from the translation of this DNA, likely because of a read error; what is shown is the protein translated from the DNA. This chain joins TRDV1 and TRDJ1, with TRDD3 matching over 8 bases. No J gene was available from TCRdb, and it was assigned here by a germline match of the DNA. The CDR3 runs 25 residues. In germline, CDR1 is TSWWSYY, CDR2 QGS. The trim removed 0 bases at V and 0 bases at J, leaving 30 bases unmatched. The CDR3 reads CALGELSPTPFYWGVRVPYTDKLIF. Written as DNA, the CDR3 is TGTGCTCTTGGGGAACTATCCCCAACGCCTTTTTACTGGGGGGTACGAGTACCTTACACCGATAAACTCATCTTT.